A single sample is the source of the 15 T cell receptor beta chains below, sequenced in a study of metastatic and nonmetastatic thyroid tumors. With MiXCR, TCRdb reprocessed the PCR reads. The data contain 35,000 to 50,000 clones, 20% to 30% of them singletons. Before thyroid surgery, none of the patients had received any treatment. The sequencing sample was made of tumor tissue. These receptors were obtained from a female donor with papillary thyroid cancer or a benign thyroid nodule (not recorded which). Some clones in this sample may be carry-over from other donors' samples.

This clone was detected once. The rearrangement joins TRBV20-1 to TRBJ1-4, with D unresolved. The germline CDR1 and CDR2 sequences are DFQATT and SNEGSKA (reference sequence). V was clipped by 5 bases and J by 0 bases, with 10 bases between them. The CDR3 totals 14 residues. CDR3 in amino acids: CSAPQPATNEKLFF. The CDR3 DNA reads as TGCAGTGCTCCACAACCGGCAACTAATGAAAAACTGTTTTTT.

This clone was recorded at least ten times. CDR3: CAWSRDSPEQYF. In nucleotides, the CDR3 is TGTGCCTGGAGTCGGGACAGTCCGGAGCAGTACTTC. The rearrangement uses TRBV30 and TRBJ2-7, with 7 bases fitting TRBD1. The trim removed 2 bases at V and 7 bases at J, leaving 5 bases unmatched. The CDR3 has 12 amino acids. Per germline, CDR1 GTSNPN and CDR2 SVGIG (reference sequence).

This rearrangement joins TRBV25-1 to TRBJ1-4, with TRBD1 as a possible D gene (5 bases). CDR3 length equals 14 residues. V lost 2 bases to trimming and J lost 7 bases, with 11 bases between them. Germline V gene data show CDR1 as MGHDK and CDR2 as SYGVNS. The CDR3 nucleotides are TGTGCCAGCAGTGAAGGCGGGGCGGGTGAAAAACTGTTTTTT. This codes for CASSEGGAGEKLFF. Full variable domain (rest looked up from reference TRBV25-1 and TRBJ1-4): EADIYQTPRYLVIGTGKKITLECSQTMGHDKMYWYQQDPGMELHLIHYSYGVNSTEKGDLSSESTVSRIRTEHFPLTLESARPSHTSQYLCASSEGGAGEKLFFGSGTQLSVL.

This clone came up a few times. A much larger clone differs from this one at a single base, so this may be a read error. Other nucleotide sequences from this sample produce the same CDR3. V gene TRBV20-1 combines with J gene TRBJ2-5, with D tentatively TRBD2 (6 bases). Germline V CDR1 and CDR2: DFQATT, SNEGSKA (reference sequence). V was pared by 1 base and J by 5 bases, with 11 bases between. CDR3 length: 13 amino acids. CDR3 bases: TGCAGTGCTAGAGGCGGTGCGGGGGAGACCCAGTACTTC. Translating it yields CSARGGAGETQYF.

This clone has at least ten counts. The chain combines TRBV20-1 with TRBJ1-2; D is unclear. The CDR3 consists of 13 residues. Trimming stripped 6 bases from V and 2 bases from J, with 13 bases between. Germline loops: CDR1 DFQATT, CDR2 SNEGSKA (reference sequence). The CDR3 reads CSAGGPGNYGYTF. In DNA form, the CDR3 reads TGCAGTGCAGGCGGTCCGGGGAACTATGGCTACACCTTC.

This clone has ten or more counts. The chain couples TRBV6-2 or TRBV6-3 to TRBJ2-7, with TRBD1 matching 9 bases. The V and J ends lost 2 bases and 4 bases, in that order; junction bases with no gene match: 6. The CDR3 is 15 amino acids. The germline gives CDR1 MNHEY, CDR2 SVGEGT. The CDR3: CASSYAGTGSYEQYF. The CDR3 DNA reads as TGTGCCAGCAGTTACGCCGGGACAGGGTCGTACGAGCAGTACTTC.

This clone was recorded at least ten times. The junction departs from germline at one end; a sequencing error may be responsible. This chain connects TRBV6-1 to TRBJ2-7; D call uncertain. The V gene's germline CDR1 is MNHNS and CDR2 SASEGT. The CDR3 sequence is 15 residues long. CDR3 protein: CASSDSFNSYYEQYF. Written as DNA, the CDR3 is TGTGCCAGCAGTGACTCTTTTAACAGTTACTACGAGCAGTACTTT.

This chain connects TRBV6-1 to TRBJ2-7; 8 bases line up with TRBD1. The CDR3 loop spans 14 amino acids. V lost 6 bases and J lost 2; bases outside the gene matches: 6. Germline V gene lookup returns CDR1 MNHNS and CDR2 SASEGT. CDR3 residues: CASSPSTGAYEQYF. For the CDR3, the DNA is TGTGCCAGCAGCCCCTCGACAGGGGCCTACGAGCAGTACTTC.

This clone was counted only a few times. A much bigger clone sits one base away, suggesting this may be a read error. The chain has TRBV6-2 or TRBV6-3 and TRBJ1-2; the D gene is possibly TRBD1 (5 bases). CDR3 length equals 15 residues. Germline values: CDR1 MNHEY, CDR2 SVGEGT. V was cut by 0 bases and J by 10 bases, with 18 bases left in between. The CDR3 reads CASSYSTPLWDVYTF. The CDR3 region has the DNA TGTGCCAGCAGTTACTCCACCCCTCTTTGGGACGTCTACACCTTC.

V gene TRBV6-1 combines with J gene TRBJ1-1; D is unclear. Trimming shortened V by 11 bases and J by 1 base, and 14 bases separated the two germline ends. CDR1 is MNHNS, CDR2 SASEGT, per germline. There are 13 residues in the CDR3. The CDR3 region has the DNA TGTGCCTTGATTGACACCCGGAACACTGAAGCTTTCTTT. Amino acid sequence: CALIDTRNTEAFF.

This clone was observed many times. The CDR3 protein is CASTGQNEQFF. The CDR3 DNA is TGTGCCAGCACCGGACAGAATGAGCAGTTCTTC. This chain connects TRBV2 to TRBJ2-1; D may be TRBD1 (6 bases). The CDR3 has 11 amino acids. Trimming took 7 bases from V and 7 from J, leaving 8 bases between them. Per the germline V gene, CDR1 is SNHLY and CDR2 is FYNNEI. Complete variable domain (other parts from reference TRBV2 and TRBJ2-1): EPEVTQTPSHQVTQMGQEVILRCVPISNHLYFYWYRQILGQKVEFLVSFYNNEISEKSEIFDDQFSVERPDGSNFTLKIRSTKLEDSAMYFCASTGQNEQFFGPGTRLTVL.

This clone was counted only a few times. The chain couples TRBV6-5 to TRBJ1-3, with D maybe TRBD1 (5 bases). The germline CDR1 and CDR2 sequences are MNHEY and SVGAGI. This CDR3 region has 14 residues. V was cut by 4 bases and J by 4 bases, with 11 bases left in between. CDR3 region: CASSFAGRGNTIYF. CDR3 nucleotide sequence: TGTGCCAGCAGTTTTGCAGGGAGAGGAAACACCATATATTTT.

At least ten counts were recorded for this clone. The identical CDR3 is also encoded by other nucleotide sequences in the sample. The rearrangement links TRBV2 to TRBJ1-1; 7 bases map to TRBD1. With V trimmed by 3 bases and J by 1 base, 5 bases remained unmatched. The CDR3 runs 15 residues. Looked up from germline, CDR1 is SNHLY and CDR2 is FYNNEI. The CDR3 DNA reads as TGTGCCAGCAGTGAGCCCGGACAGGCGAACACTGAAGCTTTCTTT. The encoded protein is CASSEPGQANTEAFF.

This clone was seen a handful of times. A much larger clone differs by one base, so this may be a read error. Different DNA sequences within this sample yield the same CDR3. The CDR3 DNA sequence: TGTGCCAGCTCACCAGAAGGATTTGCAGATACGCAGTATTTC. This sequence encodes CASSPEGFADTQYF. V and J are TRBV18 and TRBJ2-3; D is unclear. This CDR3 comprises 14 residues. CDR1 and CDR2 from the germline V gene are KGHSH and LQKENI. The full variable domain, rest sourced from reference TRBV18 and TRBJ2-3, is NAGVMQNPRHLVRRRGQEARLRCSPMKGHSHVYWYRQLPEEGLKFMVYLQKENIIDESGMPKERFSAEFPKEGPSILRIQQVVRGDSAAYFCASSPEGFADTQYFGPGTRLTVL.

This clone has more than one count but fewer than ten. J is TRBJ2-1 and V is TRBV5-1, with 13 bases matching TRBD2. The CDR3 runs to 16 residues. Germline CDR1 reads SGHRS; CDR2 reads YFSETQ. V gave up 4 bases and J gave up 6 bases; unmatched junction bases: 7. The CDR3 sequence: CASSPSTSGRANEQFF. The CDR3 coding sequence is TGCGCCAGCAGCCCCAGCACTAGCGGGAGGGCCAATGAGCAGTTCTTC.